This is a list of T cell receptor beta chains from one sample in a study of early stage breast cancer tumors. Method: immunoSEQ multiplex PCR; TCRdb's copy keeps in-frame clones and lacks some. The profile shows approximately 30,000 clones, 75% to 90% of them singletons. The sequenced material came from blood. Receptor source: a person between 60 and 69 years old with breast cancer. The CDR3 runs from the conserved cysteine through the conserved F or W. D genes are given only for firm matches. Only part of the rows carry a size: once, few, many, or a class if the clone is expanded.

CDR3 DNA	CDR3 protein	J gene	D gene	V gene	clone size
TGTGCCAGCAGCGTACAGGGGATAACCTACGAGCAGTACTTC	CASSVQGITYEQYF	TRBJ2-7	TRBD1	TRBV2	-
TGTGCCAGCAGCCTATTAGTCTACGAGACCCAGTACTTC	CASSLLVYETQYF	TRBJ2-5	-	TRBV7-2	-
TGTGCCAGCTCACAACGTCCCGGGACAGGGATGGGTCAGCCCCAGCATTTT	CASSQRPGTGMGQPQHF	TRBJ1-5	TRBD1	TRBV18	-
TGTGCCAGCAGTTCCACTAGCGTCCCAGATACGCAGTATTTT	CASSSTSVPDTQYF	TRBJ2-3	TRBD2	TRBV6-5	-
TGTGCCTGGAGTCCGGGGATCCACGAGCAGTACTTC	CAWSPGIHEQYF	TRBJ2-7	-	TRBV30	-
TGCGCCAGCAGCGTTAGCGGGACCTCCTACAATGAGCAGTTCTTC	CASSVSGTSYNEQFF	TRBJ2-1	TRBD2	TRBV5-1	-
TGTGCCACCGTAACCGGGGACAGCCGATCCTACGAGCAGTACTTC	CATVTGDSRSYEQYF	TRBJ2-7	TRBD1	TRBV6-1	-
TGTGCCAGCAGCTTAGCCGACTACCAGGCGCAGTATTTT	CASSLADYQAQYF	TRBJ2-3	-	TRBV7-2	-
TGTGCCAGTAGTTGGACAGGGAGCTCCTACGAGCAGTACTTC	CASSWTGSSYEQYF	TRBJ2-7	TRBD1	TRBV19	few
TGTGCCAGTAGCCAGGGGGGAGTCACTAGCGGGAGGGCGAACACCGGGGAGCTGTTTTTT	CASSQGGVTSGRANTGELFF	TRBJ2-2	TRBD2	TRBV19	few
TGTGCCAGCAGTGCCGACAGGGTCAGCTGGGGAGAGACCCAGTACTTC	CASSADRVSWGETQYF	TRBJ2-5	TRBD1	TRBV2	-
TGTGCCAGCAGAAGTACCGGGAAAGGGTATGGCTACACCTTC	CASRSTGKGYGYTF	TRBJ1-2	-	TRBV7-2	-
TGTGCCAGCAGCCCGGGGATTAGGGTTCAGCCCCAGCATTTT	CASSPGIRVQPQHF	TRBJ1-5	-	TRBV28	once
TGTGCCAGCAGCCAAACCGGGACAGGGTCACAATATGGGCATTTT	CASSQTGTGSQYGHF	TRBJ1-5	TRBD1	TRBV6-6	-
TGTGCCAGCTCACCATCGGGACAGAACTACGAGCAGTACTTC	CASSPSGQNYEQYF	TRBJ2-7	TRBD1	TRBV18	once
TGTGCCAGCCCTACTCCCGGGGGGCGGTCTAATGAAAAACTGTTTTTT	CASPTPGGRSNEKLFF	TRBJ1-4	-	TRBV9	few
TGTGCCAGCTCACCACCGGCTCGTACGGAGACCCAGTACTTC	CASSPPARTETQYF	TRBJ2-5	-	TRBV18	-
TGCGCCAGCAGCCAAGATCGGGGAGGGCTTACGAACACCGGGGAGCTGTTTTTT	CASSQDRGGLTNTGELFF	TRBJ2-2	TRBD2	TRBV4-3	-
TGCGCCAGCAGCCAAGCGGGACTCAGGAACACTGAAGCTTTCTTT	CASSQAGLRNTEAFF	TRBJ1-1	-	TRBV4-1	-
TGTGCCAGCAGCTCAGATCAGGGGTCCTACAATGAGCAGTTCTTC	CASSSDQGSYNEQFF	TRBJ2-1	-	TRBV7-2	-
TGCGCCAGCAGCTTACTGGACACTGAAGCTTTCTTT	CASSLLDTEAFF	TRBJ1-1	-	TRBV5-1	-
TGTGCCAGCAGCCCTGTACAGGGCCACGAGCAGTACTTC	CASSPVQGHEQYF	TRBJ2-7	-	TRBV11-2	-